The clone carrying this T cell receptor beta chain has just a few counts. Its antigen is undetermined. Germline CDR1 PRHDT, CDR2 FYEKMQ (reference sequence). The CDR3 runs 14 residues. V was clipped by 5 bases and J by 1 base; unmatched bases: 1. These data belong to a study of T cells in narcolepsy. General study points: Healthy controls reportedly lacked the autoreactive clonotypes serially found in patients' blood. Autoreactive HCRT-specific and TRIB2-specific clonotypes were marked in same-patient CSF-versus-blood CD4+ comparisons.

Repertoires were generated with immunoSEQ multiplex PCR, while TCRdb's copy carries only in-frame clones and drops some. This table holds roughly 34,000 clones, approximately 86% found once. This receptor was identified in a human donor with narcolepsy. Specimen: CD45RA- memory CD4+ T cells from PBMCs. This chain connects TRBV13 to TRBJ2-3; TRBD2 agrees at 9 bases. CDR3 region: CASSRTSGTDTQYF. DNA of the CDR3: TGTGCCAGCAGCCGGACTAGCGGCACAGATACGCAGTATTTT.